The next 3 T cell receptor beta chains were all read from a single sample in a study of T cell repertoires in cytomegalovirus infection. MiXCR, applied by TCRdb to the reads, yields one record per CDR3 protein. Altogether fewer than 350,000 distinct CDR3 sequences are present, roughly 15% being singletons, with the ten largest covering around 12%. Sequencing was carried out using PBMCs. Source of these receptors: a human donor in good health (CMV status not recorded). Some clones in this sample may be carry-over from other donors' samples.

The table lists this clonotype with a few counts. This chain links TRBV6-2 or TRBV6-3 with TRBJ1-2; tentatively, D is TRBD1 (6 bases). The CDR3 totals 12 residues. V was pared by 5 bases and J by 5 bases, with 9 bases between. Germline V gene data show CDR1 as MNHEY and CDR2 as SVGEGT. The DNA of the CDR3 is TGTGCCAGCAGTCCGGGGGCTTATGGCTACACCTTC. Protein product: CASSPGAYGYTF.

On this clonotype: An end of the junction differs from the germline gene, which may be a read error. The V call is TRBV7-3, the J call TRBJ1-2, with D possibly matching TRBD1 (6 bases). The CDR3 has 13 amino acids. Germline V gene sequence: CDR1 SGHTA, CDR2 FQGTGA. The CDR3 region has the DNA TGTGCCGGCAGCTTAGGACAGAACTATGGCTACACCTTC. Translation gives CAGSLGQNYGYTF.

This clonotype has ten or more counts. CDR3 in DNA: TGTGCCAGCAGCCTTCAAAGGCCCCAGCGGGGGGGCACAGATACGCAGTATTTT. It translates to CASSLQRPQRGGTDTQYF. V gene TRBV4-2 combines with J gene TRBJ2-3; 9 positions match TRBD2. CDR3 size: 18 residues. The J segment lost 1 base and the V segment lost 4 bases, leaving 12 bases of the junction unmatched. Germline loops: CDR1 LGHNA, CDR2 YNFKEQ.